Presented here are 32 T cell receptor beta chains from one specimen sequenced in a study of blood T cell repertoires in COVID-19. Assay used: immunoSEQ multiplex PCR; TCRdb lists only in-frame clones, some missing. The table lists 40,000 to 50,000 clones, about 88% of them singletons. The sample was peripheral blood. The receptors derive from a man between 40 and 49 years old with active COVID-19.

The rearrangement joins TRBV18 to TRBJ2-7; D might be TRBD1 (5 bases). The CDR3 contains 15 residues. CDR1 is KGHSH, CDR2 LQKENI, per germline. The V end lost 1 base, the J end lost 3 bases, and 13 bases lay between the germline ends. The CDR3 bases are TGTGCCAGCTCACCACAGCCAGGGTTTATCTACGAGCAGTACTTC. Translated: CASSPQPGFIYEQYF.

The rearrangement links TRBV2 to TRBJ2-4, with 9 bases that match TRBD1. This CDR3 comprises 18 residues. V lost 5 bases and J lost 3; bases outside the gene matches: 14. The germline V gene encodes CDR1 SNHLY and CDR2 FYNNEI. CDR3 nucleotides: TGTGCCAGCAGTTCCGCGCGAACAGGGGGCTTCGACAAAAACATTCAGTACTTC. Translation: CASSSARTGGFDKNIQYF.

This CDR3 is CASSPSGRNTEAFF. In nucleotides, the CDR3 is TGTGCCAGCTCACCGTCAGGGCGGAACACTGAAGCTTTCTTT. J is TRBJ1-1 and V is TRBV18, with a weak D call TRBD1 (5 bases). Trimming pared 3 bases from V and 1 base from J, leaving 9 bases between. This CDR3 has 14 residues. Germline values: CDR1 KGHSH, CDR2 LQKENI.

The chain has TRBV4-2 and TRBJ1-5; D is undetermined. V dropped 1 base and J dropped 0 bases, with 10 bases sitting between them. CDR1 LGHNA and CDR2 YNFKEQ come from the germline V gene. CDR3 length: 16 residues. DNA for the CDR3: TGTGCCAGCAGCCAAGGCAGGTCCAATAGCAATCAGCCCCAGCATTTT. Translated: CASSQGRSNSNQPQHF.

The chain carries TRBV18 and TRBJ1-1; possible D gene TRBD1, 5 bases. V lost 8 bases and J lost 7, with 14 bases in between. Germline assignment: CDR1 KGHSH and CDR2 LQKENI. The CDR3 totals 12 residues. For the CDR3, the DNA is TGTGCCAGCATTTCCGGGGGTAATGAAGCTTTCTTT. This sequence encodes CASISGGNEAFF.

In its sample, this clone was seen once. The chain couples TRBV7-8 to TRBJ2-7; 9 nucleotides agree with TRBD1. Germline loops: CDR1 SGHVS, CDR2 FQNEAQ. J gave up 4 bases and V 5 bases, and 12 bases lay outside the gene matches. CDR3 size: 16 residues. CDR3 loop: CASSGTGLAIVYEQYF. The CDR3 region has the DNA TGTGCCAGCAGCGGGACAGGGCTAGCCATAGTGTACGAGCAGTACTTC.

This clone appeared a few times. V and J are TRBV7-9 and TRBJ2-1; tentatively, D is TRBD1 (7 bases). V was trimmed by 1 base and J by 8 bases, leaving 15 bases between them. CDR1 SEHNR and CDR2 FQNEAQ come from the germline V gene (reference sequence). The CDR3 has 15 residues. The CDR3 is CASSLEGARGHEQFF. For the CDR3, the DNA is TGTGCCAGCAGCTTAGAGGGGGCCCGGGGGCATGAGCAGTTCTTC.

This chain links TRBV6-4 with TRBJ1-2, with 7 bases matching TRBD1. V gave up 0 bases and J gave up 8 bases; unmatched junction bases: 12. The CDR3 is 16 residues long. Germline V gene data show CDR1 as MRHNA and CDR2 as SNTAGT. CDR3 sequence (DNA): TGTGCCAGCAGTGACTCCTTAAAGACAGGGCCAGGAGGCTACACCTTC. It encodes CASSDSLKTGPGGYTF.

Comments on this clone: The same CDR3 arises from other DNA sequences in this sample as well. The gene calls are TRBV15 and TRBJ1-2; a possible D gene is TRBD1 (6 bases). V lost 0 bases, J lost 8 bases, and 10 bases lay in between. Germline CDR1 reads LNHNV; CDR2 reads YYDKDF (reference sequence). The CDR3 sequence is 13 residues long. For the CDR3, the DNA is TGTGCCACCAGCAGAGAAGAGGGGGACGGCTACACCTTC. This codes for CATSREEGDGYTF.

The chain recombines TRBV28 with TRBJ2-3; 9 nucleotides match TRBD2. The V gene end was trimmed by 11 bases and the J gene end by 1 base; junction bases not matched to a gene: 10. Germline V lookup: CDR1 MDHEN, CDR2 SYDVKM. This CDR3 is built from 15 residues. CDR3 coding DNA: TGTGCCTGGGGTAGCGGGAGTGGTCGCACAGATACGCAGTATTTT. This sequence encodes CAWGSGSGRTDTQYF. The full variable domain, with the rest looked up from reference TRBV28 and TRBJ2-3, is DVKVTQSSRYLVKRTGEKVFLECVQDMDHENMFWYRQDPGLGLRLIYFSYDVKMKEKGDIPEGYSVSREKKERFSLILESASTNQTSMYLCAWGSGSGRTDTQYFGPGTRLTVL.

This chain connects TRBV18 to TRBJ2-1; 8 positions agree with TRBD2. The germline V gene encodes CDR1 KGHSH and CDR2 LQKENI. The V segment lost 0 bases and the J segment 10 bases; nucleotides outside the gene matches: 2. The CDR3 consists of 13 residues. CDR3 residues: CASSPPGGREQFF. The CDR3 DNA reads TGTGCCAGCTCACCACCGGGCGGGAGGGAGCAGTTCTTC.

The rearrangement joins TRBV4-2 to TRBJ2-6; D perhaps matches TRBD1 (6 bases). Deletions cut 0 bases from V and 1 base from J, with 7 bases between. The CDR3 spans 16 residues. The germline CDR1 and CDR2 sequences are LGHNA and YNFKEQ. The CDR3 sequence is CASSQDRGSGANVLTF. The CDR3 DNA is TGTGCCAGCAGCCAAGACAGGGGATCTGGGGCCAACGTCCTGACTTTC.

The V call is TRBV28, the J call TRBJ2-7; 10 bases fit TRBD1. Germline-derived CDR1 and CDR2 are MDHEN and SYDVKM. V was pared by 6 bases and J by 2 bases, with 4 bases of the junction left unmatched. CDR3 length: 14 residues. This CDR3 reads CASRRTGGTYEQYF. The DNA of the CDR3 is TGTGCCAGCAGAAGGACAGGGGGAACCTACGAGCAGTACTTC.

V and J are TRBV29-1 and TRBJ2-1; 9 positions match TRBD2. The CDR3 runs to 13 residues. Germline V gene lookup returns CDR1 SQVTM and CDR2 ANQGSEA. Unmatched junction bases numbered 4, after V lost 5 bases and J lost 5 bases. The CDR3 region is CSVRSGRHNEQFF. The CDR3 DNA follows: TGCAGCGTTAGAAGCGGGAGGCACAATGAGCAGTTCTTC.

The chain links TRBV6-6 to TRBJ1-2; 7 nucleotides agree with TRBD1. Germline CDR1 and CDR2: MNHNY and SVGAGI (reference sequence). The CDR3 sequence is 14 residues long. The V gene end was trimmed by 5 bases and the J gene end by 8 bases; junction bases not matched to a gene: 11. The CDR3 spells CASSRPRDRDGYTF. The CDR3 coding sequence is TGTGCCAGCAGTCGACCCCGGGACAGAGACGGCTACACCTTC.

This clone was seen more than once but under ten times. The CDR3: CASSQVTRGGEQYF. The CDR3 coding sequence is TGTGCCAGCAGCCAAGTAACCAGGGGCGGCGAGCAGTACTTC. This chain uses TRBV14 with TRBJ2-7, with D possibly TRBD1 on 6 matching bases. The CDR3 sequence is 14 residues long. Germline loops: CDR1 SGHDN, CDR2 FVKESK. Trimming stripped 1 base from V and 6 bases from J, with 13 bases between.

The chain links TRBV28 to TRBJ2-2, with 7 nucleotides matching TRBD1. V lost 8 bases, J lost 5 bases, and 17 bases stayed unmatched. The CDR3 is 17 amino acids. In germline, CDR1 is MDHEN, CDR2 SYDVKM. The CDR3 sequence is CASGHTQGIFRTGELFF. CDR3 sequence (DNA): TGTGCCAGCGGCCACACACAGGGGATATTTAGGACCGGGGAGCTGTTTTTT.

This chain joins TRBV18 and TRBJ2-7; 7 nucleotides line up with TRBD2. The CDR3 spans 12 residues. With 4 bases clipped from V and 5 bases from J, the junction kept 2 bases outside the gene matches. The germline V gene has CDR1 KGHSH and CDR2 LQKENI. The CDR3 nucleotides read TGTGCCAGCTCACTGACTAGCAACGAGCAGTACTTC. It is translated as CASSLTSNEQYF.

The CDR3 sequence is CASSQELLAGVPDTQYF. The DNA for the CDR3 is TGTGCCAGCAGCCAAGAGTTGCTAGCGGGAGTCCCAGATACGCAGTATTTT. The J gene is TRBJ2-3, the V gene TRBV3-1 (or the pseudogene TRBV3-2); the match to TRBD2 covers 10 bases. The CDR3 is 17 amino acids. The junction had 7 bases not matched to a gene; V was cut back by 0 bases and J by 4 bases. Per the germline V gene, CDR1 is LGHDT and CDR2 is YNNKEL (reference sequence).

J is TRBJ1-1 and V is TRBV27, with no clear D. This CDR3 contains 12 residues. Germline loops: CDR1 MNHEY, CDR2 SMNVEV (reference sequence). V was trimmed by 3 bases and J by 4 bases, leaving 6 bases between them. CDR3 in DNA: TGTGCCAGCAGTTTGCGAGGCACTGAAGCTTTCTTT. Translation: CASSLRGTEAFF.

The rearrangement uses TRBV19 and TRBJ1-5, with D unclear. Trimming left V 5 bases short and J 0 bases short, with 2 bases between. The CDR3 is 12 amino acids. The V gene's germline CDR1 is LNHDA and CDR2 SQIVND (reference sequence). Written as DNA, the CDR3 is TGTGCCAGTAGTTATAGCAATCAGCCCCAGCATTTT. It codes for CASSYSNQPQHF.

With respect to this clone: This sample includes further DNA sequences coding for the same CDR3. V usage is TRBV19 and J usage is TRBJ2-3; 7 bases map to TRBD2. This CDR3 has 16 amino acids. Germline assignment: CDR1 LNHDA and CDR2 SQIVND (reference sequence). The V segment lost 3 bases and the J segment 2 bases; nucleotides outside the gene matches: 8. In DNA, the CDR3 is TGTGCCAGTAGTATCCGGAGCGGGACCTCCACAGATACGCAGTATTTT. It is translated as CASSIRSGTSTDTQYF.

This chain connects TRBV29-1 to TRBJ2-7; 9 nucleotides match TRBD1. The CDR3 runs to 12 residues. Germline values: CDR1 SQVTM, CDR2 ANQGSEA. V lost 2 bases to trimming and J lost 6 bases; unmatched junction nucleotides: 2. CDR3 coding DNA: TGCAGCGTTGAATCACAGGGGGCCGAGCAGTACTTC. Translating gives CSVESQGAEQYF.

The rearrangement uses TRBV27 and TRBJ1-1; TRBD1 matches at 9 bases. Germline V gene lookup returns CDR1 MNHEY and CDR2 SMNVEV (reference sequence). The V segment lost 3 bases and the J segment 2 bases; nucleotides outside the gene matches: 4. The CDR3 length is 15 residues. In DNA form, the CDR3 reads TGTGCCAGCAGTTTTACGGGACAGGGCAACACTGAAGCTTTCTTT. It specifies CASSFTGQGNTEAFF.

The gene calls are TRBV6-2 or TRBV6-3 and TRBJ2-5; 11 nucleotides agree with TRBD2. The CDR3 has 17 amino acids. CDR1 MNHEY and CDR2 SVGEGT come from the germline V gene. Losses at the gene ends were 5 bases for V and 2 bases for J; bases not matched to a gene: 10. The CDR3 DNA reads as TGTGCCAGCAGTATCCCTTTTTCTAGCGGGAGGCAAGAGACCCAGTACTTC. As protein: CASSIPFSSGRQETQYF.

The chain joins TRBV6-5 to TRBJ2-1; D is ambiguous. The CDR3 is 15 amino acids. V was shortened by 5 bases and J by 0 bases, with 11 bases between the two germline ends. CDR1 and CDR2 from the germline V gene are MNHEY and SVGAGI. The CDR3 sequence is CASSPSWSSYNEQFF. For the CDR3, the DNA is TGTGCCAGCAGTCCCTCGTGGAGCTCCTACAATGAGCAGTTCTTC.

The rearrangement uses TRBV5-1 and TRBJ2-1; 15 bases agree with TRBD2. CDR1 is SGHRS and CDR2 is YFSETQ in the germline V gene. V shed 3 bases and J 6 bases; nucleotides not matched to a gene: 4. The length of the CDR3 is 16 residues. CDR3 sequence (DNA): TGCGCCAGCAGCTACGGGACTAGCGGGAGGTCCAATGAGCAGTTCTTC. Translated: CASSYGTSGRSNEQFF.

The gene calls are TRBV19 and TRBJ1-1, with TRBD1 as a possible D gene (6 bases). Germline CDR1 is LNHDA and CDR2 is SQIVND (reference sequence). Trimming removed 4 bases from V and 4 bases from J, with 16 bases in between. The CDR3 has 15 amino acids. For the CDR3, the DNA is TGTGCCAGTAGTAAATACCCAGGGGTGGGCACTGAAGCTTTCTTT. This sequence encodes CASSKYPGVGTEAFF. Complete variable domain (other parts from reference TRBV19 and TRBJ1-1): DGGITQSPKYLFRKEGQNVTLSCEQNLNHDAMYWYRQDPGQGLRLIYYSQIVNDFQKGDIAEGYSVSREKKESFPLTVTSAQKNPTAFYLCASSKYPGVGTEAFFGQGTRLTVV.

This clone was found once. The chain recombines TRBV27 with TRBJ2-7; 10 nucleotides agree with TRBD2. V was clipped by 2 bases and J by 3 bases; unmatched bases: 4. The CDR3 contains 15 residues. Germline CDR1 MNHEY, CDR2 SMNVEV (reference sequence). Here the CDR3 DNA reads TGTGCCAGCAGTTTAGGGCTAGCGGGAGTCTACGAGCAGTACTTC. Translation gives CASSLGLAGVYEQYF.

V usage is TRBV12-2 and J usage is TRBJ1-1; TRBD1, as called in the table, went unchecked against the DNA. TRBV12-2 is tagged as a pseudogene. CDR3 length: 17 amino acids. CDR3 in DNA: TGTGCAAGTCGCTTCCCCATTCATATCGACATGAACACTGAAGCTTTCTTT. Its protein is CASRFPIHIDMNTEAFF.

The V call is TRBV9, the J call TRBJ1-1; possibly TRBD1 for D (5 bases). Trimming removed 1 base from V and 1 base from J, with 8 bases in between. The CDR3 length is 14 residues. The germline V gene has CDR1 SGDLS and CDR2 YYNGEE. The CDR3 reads CASSVQGSNTEAFF. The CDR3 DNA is TGTGCCAGCAGCGTACAGGGCTCGAACACTGAAGCTTTCTTT.

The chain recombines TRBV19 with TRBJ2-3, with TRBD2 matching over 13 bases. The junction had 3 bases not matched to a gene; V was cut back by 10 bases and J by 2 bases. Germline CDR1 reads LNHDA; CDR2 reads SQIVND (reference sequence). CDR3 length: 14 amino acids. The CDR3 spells CATGLAGHTDTQYF. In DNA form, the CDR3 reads TGTGCCACGGGACTAGCGGGACACACAGATACGCAGTATTTT.